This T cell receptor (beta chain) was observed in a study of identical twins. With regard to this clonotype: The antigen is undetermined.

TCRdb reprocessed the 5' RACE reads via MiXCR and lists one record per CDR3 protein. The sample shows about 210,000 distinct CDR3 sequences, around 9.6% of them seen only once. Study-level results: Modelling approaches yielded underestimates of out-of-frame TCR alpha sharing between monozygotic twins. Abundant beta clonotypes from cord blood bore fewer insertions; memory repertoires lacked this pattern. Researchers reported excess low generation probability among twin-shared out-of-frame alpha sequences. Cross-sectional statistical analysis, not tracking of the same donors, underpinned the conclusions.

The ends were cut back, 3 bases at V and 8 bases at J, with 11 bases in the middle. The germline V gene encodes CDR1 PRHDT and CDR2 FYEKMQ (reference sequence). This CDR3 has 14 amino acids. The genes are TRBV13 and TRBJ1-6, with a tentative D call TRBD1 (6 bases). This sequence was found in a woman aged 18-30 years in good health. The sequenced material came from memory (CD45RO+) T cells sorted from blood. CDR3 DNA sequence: TGTGCCAGCAGCTTCGACAGGAAAGATTCACCCCTCCACTTT. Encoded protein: CASSFDRKDSPLHF.